Shown below are 15 T cell receptor beta chains from a single sample sequenced in a study of monozygotic twins with inflammatory bowel disease. TCRdb re-called the 5' RACE reads and gives one entry per CDR3 protein, without DNA. The repertoire shows 300,000 to 400,000 distinct CDR3 sequences; the top ten hold about 2.5%. The sequenced sample consisted of blood. These receptors all stem from a human donor with ulcerative colitis or Crohn's disease, or a healthy co-twin of an affected twin (not recorded which).

The rearrangement uses TRBV5-1 and TRBJ2-5; absent DNA, TCRdb's TRBD1 call cannot be checked. The germline V gene encodes CDR1 SGHRS and CDR2 YFSETQ. The CDR3 spans 17 residues. This chain's CDR3 is CASSLEGLTGVSETQYF.

The J gene is TRBJ2-1, the V gene TRBV12-3 or TRBV12-4; the D call from TCRdb, TRBD2, cannot be confirmed without DNA. The CDR3 runs to 16 residues. CDR3 residues: CASSRERASSYNEQFF.

The genes are TRBV9 and TRBJ2-1; TCRdb's D gene call, TRBD2, goes unchecked for lack of DNA. The germline CDR1 and CDR2 sequences are SGDLS and YYNGEE. The CDR3 consists of 16 residues. The chain's CDR3 is CASSVPRDSEYNEQFF.

The chain links TRBV12-3 or TRBV12-4 to TRBJ2-7. The CDR3 runs 14 residues. CDR3 region: CASSLVGAQYEQYF.

J is TRBJ2-7 and V is TRBV5-1. This CDR3 contains 14 residues. Per the germline V gene, CDR1 is SGHRS and CDR2 is YFSETQ. The CDR3 reads CASSYTGGPYEQYF.

J is TRBJ2-1 and V is TRBV5-6; TCRdb gives TRBD2 as the D gene, but with no DNA this cannot be confirmed. Germline V gene data show CDR1 as SGHDT and CDR2 as YYEEEE. This CDR3 is built from 16 residues. CDR3 in amino acids: CASSLGLAGVSNEQFF. Filled out from reference TRBV5-6 and TRBJ2-1, the complete variable domain reads DAGVTQSPTHLIKTRGQQVTLRCSPKSGHDTVSWYQQALGQGPQFIFQYYEEEERQRGNFPDRFSGHQFPNYSSELNVNALLLGDSALYLCASSLGLAGVSNEQFFGPGTRLTVL.

The V call is TRBV10-3, the J call TRBJ2-5. The germline gives CDR1 ENHRY, CDR2 SYGVKD. This CDR3 has 14 amino acids. CDR3 sequence reads: CAISGSDQGETQYF.

The chain is built from TRBV4-1 and TRBJ2-5; TCRdb picks TRBD2, but there is no DNA to check that call. Germline V gene sequence: CDR1 MGHRA, CDR2 YSYEKL. The CDR3 runs to 18 residues. The CDR3 here is CASSLPFSSGDLGETQYF.

V usage is TRBV7-3 and J usage is TRBJ2-1; TCRdb picks TRBD1, but there is no DNA to check that call. CDR3 length equals 14 residues. Germline assignment: CDR1 SGHTA and CDR2 FQGTGA. Here the CDR3 reads CASSLTGGSDEQFF.

The chain joins TRBV5-8 to TRBJ2-2; TCRdb reports TRBD2, a call that lacks DNA to check it against. CDR1 is SGHTS and CDR2 is YDEGEE in the germline V gene. The CDR3 has 16 amino acids. The CDR3 protein is CASSTETSPIPGELFF.

This CDR3 reads CASSLWGERSYEQYF. The chain uses TRBV5-6 and TRBJ2-7. CDR1 is SGHDT, CDR2 YYEEEE, per germline. The CDR3 length is 15 residues.

V usage is TRBV6-1 and J usage is TRBJ2-7; TCRdb calls TRBD1, which cannot be checked without DNA. CDR3 length: 16 amino acids. CDR1 and CDR2 from the germline V gene are MNHNS and SASEGT. The CDR3 sequence: CASSRNRGVSSYEQYF.

The rearrangement joins TRBV7-6 to TRBJ1-2; absent DNA, TCRdb's TRBD1 call cannot be checked. The germline V gene encodes CDR1 SGHVS and CDR2 FNYEAQ. The CDR3 runs 16 residues. CDR3 in amino acids: CASSAAGQRLHYGYTF.

The V gene is TRBV11-1, the J gene TRBJ2-7. Germline CDR1 reads SGHAT; CDR2 reads FQDESV (reference sequence). There are 15 residues in the CDR3. CDR3 protein: CASSLEAGGSYEQYF.

The chain carries TRBV9 and TRBJ2-3; the D call of TRBD2 rests on TCRdb alone, since no DNA is present to check it. The CDR3 consists of 16 residues. CDR1 and CDR2 (germline): SGDLS, YYNGEE. This CDR3 reads CASSTSGLPSVDTQYF.